The 29 T cell receptor beta chains given below trace back to one sample, sequenced in a study of cytomegalovirus exposure and HLA in healthy donors. The PCR had 60 Vbeta and 13 Jbeta primers. The assay was immunoSEQ multiplex PCR, and TCRdb's table has in-frame clones only and misses some. The sample consists of some 97,000 clones, 65% to 90% of them appearing once. The sequencing input was PBMCs. Receptor source: a woman aged 18-30 years in good health and CMV-seronegative.

This CDR3 is CASRRTGGYEQYF. The CDR3 DNA is TGCGCCAGCAGACGGACAGGGGGCTACGAGCAGTACTTC. The chain carries TRBV5-1 and TRBJ2-7; TRBD1 aligns across 10 bases. The CDR3 totals 13 residues. V trimming: 5 bases; J trimming: 3 bases; junction bases outside the gene matches: 2. Looked up from germline, CDR1 is SGHRS and CDR2 is YFSETQ.

The gene calls are TRBV29-1 and TRBJ1-2; maybe TRBD1 (5 bases). This CDR3 spans 15 amino acids. Per the germline V gene, CDR1 is SQVTM and CDR2 is ANQGSEA. With 6 bases removed from V and 5 bases from J, the gap between germline ends came to 22 bases. CDR3 nucleotide sequence: TGCAGCGTCTGGGGGGAAGATCCCCAGAATTATGGCTACACCTTC. Protein product: CSVWGEDPQNYGYTF.

This clone was detected only once. This chain links TRBV19 with TRBJ1-1; D is unclear. Germline CDR1 LNHDA, CDR2 SQIVND (reference sequence). V gave up 0 bases and J gave up 3 bases, with 8 bases separating them. This CDR3 has 14 amino acids. The CDR3 here is CASSIDNSYTEAFF. CDR3 bases: TGTGCCAGTAGTATAGATAACAGCTACACTGAAGCTTTCTTT.

This rearrangement joins TRBV9 to TRBJ2-1; possibly TRBD2 for D (6 bases). V lost 1 base, J lost 2 bases, and 10 bases lay in between. The CDR3 sequence is 15 residues long. The germline V gene encodes CDR1 SGDLS and CDR2 YYNGEE. CDR3 bases: TGTGCCAGCAGCGTATCGGCGGGACCCTACAATGAGCAGTTCTTC. This sequence encodes CASSVSAGPYNEQFF.

CDR3 loop: CASSFDRRGNQPQHF. Here the CDR3 DNA reads TGTGCCAGCAGTTTTGATAGGCGGGGCAATCAGCCCCAGCATTTT. The gene calls are TRBV27 and TRBJ1-5, with no clear D. This CDR3 comprises 15 residues. V lost 3 bases and J 2 bases, leaving 11 bases between the germline ends. In germline, CDR1 is MNHEY, CDR2 SMNVEV (reference sequence).

This clone was recorded a few times. The V call is TRBV18, the J call TRBJ2-3, with D possibly matching TRBD2 (7 bases). Germline CDR1 KGHSH, CDR2 LQKENI. The CDR3 contains 16 residues. V was cut by 3 bases and J by 5 bases, with 18 bases left in between. The CDR3 nucleotides read TGTGCCAGCTCACCTCCCGGCGGGGGCGCATTAGATACGCAGTATTTT. This codes for CASSPPGGGALDTQYF.

This clone turned up a few times. The chain links TRBV6-4 to TRBJ2-1, with TRBD2 as a possible D gene (7 bases). The CDR3 runs to 15 residues. Germline CDR1 reads MRHNA; CDR2 reads SNTAGT. V was shortened by 0 bases and J by 3 bases, with 9 bases between the two germline ends. CDR3 coding DNA: TGTGCCAGCAGTGACTCGGGAGGGGGCTACAATGAGCAGTTCTTC. This sequence encodes CASSDSGGGYNEQFF.

CDR3 protein: CASSFLNQPQHF. The CDR3, as DNA: TGTGCCAGCAGTTTTCTGAATCAGCCCCAGCATTTT. This chain connects TRBV27 to TRBJ1-5, with no clear D. This CDR3 has 12 amino acids. The germline V and J ends were trimmed by 3 bases and 4 bases, with 4 bases remaining between them. Germline V lookup: CDR1 MNHEY, CDR2 SMNVEV (reference sequence).

This clone appeared once. This rearrangement joins TRBV2 to TRBJ2-1; D is unresolved. Germline CDR1 is SNHLY and CDR2 is FYNNEI. The CDR3 has 12 residues. Between the trimmed V and J ends, which lost 5 bases and 6 bases, there was a span of 8 bases. CDR3 DNA: TGTGCCAGCAGTTCCTCCGGCAATGAGCAGTTCTTC. Translated: CASSSSGNEQFF. The variable domain in full, completed from reference TRBV2 and TRBJ2-1, reads EPEVTQTPSHQVTQMGQEVILRCVPISNHLYFYWYRQILGQKVEFLVSFYNNEISEKSEIFDDQFSVERPDGSNFTLKIRSTKLEDSAMYFCASSSSGNEQFFGPGTRLTVL.

The chain links TRBV7-3 to TRBJ2-1; D call uncertain. The CDR3 has 13 residues. Germline CDR1 reads SGHTA; CDR2 reads FQGTGA. Trimming took 4 bases from V and 2 from J, leaving 6 bases between them. CDR3 sequence (DNA): TGTGCCAGCAGCTCCGCGGCCTACAATGAGCAGTTCTTC. This translates into CASSSAAYNEQFF.

The genes are TRBV7-2 and TRBJ2-5; 7 bases agree with TRBD2. The CDR3 sequence is 14 residues long. Germline-derived CDR1 and CDR2 are SGHTA and FQGNSA. The junction had 3 bases not matched to a gene; V was cut back by 5 bases and J by 0 bases. The DNA for the CDR3 is TGTGCCAGCAGCCGGGGGGTAAACCAAGAGACCCAGTACTTC. Protein: CASSRGVNQETQYF.

Written as DNA, the CDR3 is TGTGCCAGCAGTGAGCGACAGGGGGCATGGGAAGAGACCCAGTACTTC. Translation gives CASSERQGAWEETQYF. This rearrangement joins TRBV6-1 to TRBJ2-5; 10 nucleotides align to TRBD1. Looked up from germline, CDR1 is MNHNS and CDR2 is SASEGT. J gave up 3 bases and V 3 bases, and 7 bases lay outside the gene matches. This CDR3 has 16 residues.

The rearrangement links TRBV5-1 to TRBJ1-3; D not certain. The ends were cut back, 7 bases at V and 8 bases at J, with 16 bases in the middle. This CDR3 is built from 13 residues. CDR1 and CDR2 from the germline V gene are SGHRS and YFSETQ. The CDR3, as DNA: TGCGCCAGCGCGTTGACCGGGGAGGACACCATATATTTT. Its protein is CASALTGEDTIYF.

The chain combines TRBV7-6 with TRBJ2-2; the D gene is possibly TRBD2 (5 bases). V was pared by 4 bases and J by 6 bases, with 9 bases between. This CDR3 spans 13 amino acids. CDR1 and CDR2 from the germline V gene are SGHVS and FNYEAQ. CDR3 bases: TGTGCCAGCAGCTCAAGCGGAGCCGGGGAGCTGTTTTTT. Protein: CASSSSGAGELFF.

This clone was counted only a few times. The chain employs TRBV4-3 and TRBJ2-2, with D possibly matching TRBD1 (6 bases). CDR1 is LGHNA, CDR2 YSLEER, per germline. Trimming pared 1 base from V and 3 bases from J, leaving 12 bases between. The CDR3 length is 16 residues. The CDR3 DNA follows: TGCGCCAGCAGCCAAGGTCCGGACAGTCACACCGGGGAGCTGTTTTTT. It specifies CASSQGPDSHTGELFF.

The rearrangement links TRBV4-1 to TRBJ2-5, with D perhaps matching TRBD1 (6 bases). CDR3 length: 15 residues. V lost 3 bases to trimming and J lost 5 bases, with 16 bases between them. Germline lookup yields CDR1 MGHRA and CDR2 YSYEKL. DNA of the CDR3: TGCGCCAGCAGCCAGAGAACAGGGAAGATCGAGACCCAGTACTTC. Translation gives CASSQRTGKIETQYF.

This sequence joins TRBV6-5 and TRBJ2-5; maybe TRBD2 (6 bases). This CDR3 contains 15 residues. The germline gives CDR1 MNHEY, CDR2 SVGAGI. The V and J ends lost 2 bases and 1 base respectively, with 11 bases between them. The CDR3 DNA follows: TGTGCCAGCAGTTACCTCGGGGGACGCCAAGAGACCCAGTACTTC. Amino acid sequence: CASSYLGGRQETQYF.

This rearrangement joins TRBV28 to TRBJ1-4; the match to TRBD1 covers 7 bases. Trimming cost V 5 bases and J 0 bases; bases outside gene matches: 9. The germline V gene has CDR1 MDHEN and CDR2 SYDVKM. The CDR3 runs 17 residues. The CDR3 bases are TGTGCCAGCAGTCTCTCGGGACAGCTAACAACTAATGAAAAACTGTTTTTT. It specifies CASSLSGQLTTNEKLFF.

The chain employs TRBV18 and TRBJ1-1; the D is unclear. The CDR3 consists of 13 residues. Per germline, CDR1 KGHSH and CDR2 LQKENI. Trimming cost V 6 bases and J 0 bases, with 8 bases left between them. CDR3 amino acids: CASSAGMNTEAFF. The CDR3 coding sequence is TGTGCCAGCTCGGCCGGGATGAACACTGAAGCTTTCTTT.

DNA of the CDR3: TGTGCCAGCAGCAAAGTCCCGGAGGATAAGGGTAACGAGCAGTACTTC. This sequence encodes CASSKVPEDKGNEQYF. The chain joins TRBV21-1 to TRBJ2-7; the listed D gene, TRBD2, was not tested against the DNA. TRBV21-1 is a known pseudogene. The CDR3 consists of 16 residues.

The V gene is TRBV2, the J gene TRBJ2-1, with D perhaps TRBD2 (6 bases). Germline CDR1 SNHLY, CDR2 FYNNEI. V was cut by 6 bases and J by 5 bases, with 14 bases left in between. This CDR3 spans 14 amino acids. CDR3: CASRSSDGHNEQFF. The DNA for the CDR3 is TGTGCCAGCAGGTCTAGCGACGGGCACAATGAGCAGTTCTTC.

The CDR3 coding sequence is TGTGCCAGCAGCTCCAGGGGTGAATATTACAATGAGCAGTTCTTC. Translating it yields CASSSRGEYYNEQFF. The chain links TRBV14 to TRBJ2-1; the D gene is possibly TRBD1 (6 bases). V lost 5 bases and J 4 bases, leaving 15 bases between the germline ends. This CDR3 is built from 15 residues. Germline-derived CDR1 and CDR2 are SGHDN and FVKESK.

V is TRBV6-5 and J is TRBJ2-2; D remains unclear. This CDR3 spans 11 amino acids. V was shortened by 4 bases and J by 5 bases, with 2 bases between the two germline ends. The germline gives CDR1 MNHEY, CDR2 SVGAGI. The CDR3 sequence is CASSSTGELFF. CDR3 coding DNA: TGTGCCAGCAGTTCGACCGGGGAGCTGTTTTTT.

This clone has a handful of counts. Within the sample, other DNA sequences also encode this same CDR3. The rearrangement links TRBV2 to TRBJ2-5; possible D gene TRBD1, 5 bases. The DNA end lines up better with TRBJ2-7; the J call may be wrong. Per germline, CDR1 SNHLY and CDR2 FYNNEI. The CDR3 has 14 residues. The CDR3 sequence is CASSEQGSTYEQYF. CDR3 nucleotides: TGTGCCAGCAGTGAACAGGGCTCCACCTACGAGCAGTACTTC.

The chain joins TRBV30 to TRBJ2-2, with 12 bases fitting TRBD2. Germline loops: CDR1 GTSNPN, CDR2 SVGIG (reference sequence). With V trimmed by 0 bases and J by 5 bases, 16 bases remained unmatched. The CDR3 is made up of 20 amino acids. For the CDR3, the DNA is TGTGCCTGGAGTGTACTGTCTAGCGGGGGGGCGAGGTATAGGACCGGGGAGCTGTTTTTT. Its protein is CAWSVLSSGGARYRTGELFF.

The chain combines TRBV19 with TRBJ2-3; 7 positions agree with TRBD2. Germline V lookup: CDR1 LNHDA, CDR2 SQIVND (reference sequence). Trimming took 6 bases from V and 4 from J; bases not matched to a gene: 4. CDR3 length: 13 amino acids. The CDR3 nucleotides are TGTGCCAGTAGGAGGAGCGGGGCAGATACGCAGTATTTT. It specifies CASRRSGADTQYF. Filled out from reference TRBV19 and TRBJ2-3, the complete variable domain reads DGGITQSPKYLFRKEGQNVTLSCEQNLNHDAMYWYRQDPGQGLRLIYYSQIVNDFQKGDIAEGYSVSREKKESFPLTVTSAQKNPTAFYLCASRRSGADTQYFGPGTRLTVL.

This chain links TRBV5-1 with TRBJ2-3, with D possibly being TRBD2 (6 bases). The CDR3 runs to 15 residues. The germline V gene encodes CDR1 SGHRS and CDR2 YFSETQ. V lost 0 bases and J lost 4, with 12 bases in between. The CDR3 protein is CASSLESAGSDTQYF. CDR3 in DNA: TGCGCCAGCAGCTTGGAGTCTGCGGGGTCAGATACGCAGTATTTT.

The chain is built from TRBV7-3 and TRBJ2-1; D possibly corresponds to TRBD2 (6 bases). V lost 5 bases, J lost 8 bases, and 16 bases lay in between. Germline loops: CDR1 SGHTA, CDR2 FQGTGA. The CDR3 is 14 amino acids. CDR3 in amino acids: CASSLKVGGHEQFF. The DNA of the CDR3 is TGTGCCAGCAGCCTAAAGGTAGGAGGGCATGAGCAGTTCTTC.

This clone was detected only once. This sequence joins TRBV5-4 and TRBJ2-2, with 9 bases matching TRBD2. Per the germline V gene, CDR1 is SGHNT and CDR2 is YYREEE (reference sequence). Losses at the gene ends were 5 bases for V and 4 bases for J; bases not matched to a gene: 6. The CDR3 contains 15 residues. The CDR3 protein is CASRAGGTSTGELFF. The CDR3 DNA is TGTGCCAGCAGGGCGGGGGGGACGAGCACCGGGGAGCTGTTTTTT.